These 9 T cell receptor beta chains came from one sample sequenced in a study of T cell responses to AZD1222 COVID-19 vaccine. Method: immunoSEQ multiplex PCR; TCRdb's copy keeps in-frame clones and lacks some. Among around 94,000 clones, roughly 86% were seen once, and the ten largest hold around 5%. The sequencing here drew on peripheral blood, taken on day 0 of AZD1222 vaccination. The receptors come from an adult in good health.

The rearrangement uses TRBV10-1 and TRBJ2-3; D may be TRBD2 (6 bases). The CDR3 spans 13 residues. The germline CDR1 and CDR2 sequences are WNHNN and SYGVQD (reference sequence). Trimming cost V 3 bases and J 5 bases, with 9 bases left between them. CDR3 bases: TGCGCCAGCAGTGATGGCGGGGAAGATACGCAGTATTTT. It encodes CASSDGGEDTQYF.

The chain couples TRBV28 to TRBJ2-7; 8 positions agree with TRBD2. CDR1 is MDHEN, CDR2 SYDVKM, per germline. The CDR3 sequence is 15 residues long. V was pared by 6 bases and J by 1 base, with 8 bases of the junction left unmatched. The CDR3 spells CASSLGIAGSYEQYF. In DNA, the CDR3 is TGTGCCAGCAGCCTGGGGATAGCGGGGTCCTACGAGCAGTACTTC.

The chain recombines TRBV18 with TRBJ2-1; 9 bases match TRBD2. Trimming cost V 3 bases and J 0 bases; bases outside gene matches: 6. The CDR3 consists of 17 residues. CDR1 and CDR2 (germline): KGHSH, LQKENI. CDR3 nucleotides: TGTGCCAGCTCACCCCGGTTTAGCGGGAGCTCCTACAATGAGCAGTTCTTC. This encodes CASSPRFSGSSYNEQFF.

The rearrangement joins TRBV7-9 to TRBJ2-1; no definite D call. There are 15 residues in the CDR3. Trimming stripped 5 bases from V and 5 bases from J, with 16 bases between. In germline, CDR1 is SEHNR, CDR2 FQNEAQ (reference sequence). The CDR3 region has the DNA TGTGCCAGCAGCCCCCGGGCGCCCGGCAACAATGAGCAGTTCTTC. This translates into CASSPRAPGNNEQFF.

The chain couples TRBV10-3 to TRBJ2-5; no clear D gene. The CDR3 runs to 16 residues. The germline V gene has CDR1 ENHRY and CDR2 SYGVKD. Trimming stripped 0 bases from V and 5 bases from J, with 16 bases between. As DNA, the CDR3 is TGTGCCATCAGTGAGTCGTTTTCCCAGCGCTCGGAGACCCAGTACTTC. This translates into CAISESFSQRSETQYF.

The rearrangement uses TRBV7-9 and TRBJ1-2; possible D gene TRBD1, 5 bases. The CDR3 covers 17 residues. Trimming removed 4 bases at V and 2 bases at J, with 20 bases between. Germline CDR1 is SEHNR and CDR2 is FQNEAQ (reference sequence). The CDR3 sequence is CASSSGGDVRRNYGYTF. As DNA, the CDR3 is TGTGCCAGCAGCTCGGGGGGTGACGTTCGTCGAAACTATGGCTACACCTTC.

In DNA form, the CDR3 reads TGTGCCAGCAGCTTGGGCGGGGGCTCTGGAAACACCATATATTTT. The encoded protein is CASSLGGGSGNTIYF. The V call is TRBV5-6, the J call TRBJ1-3; weak D call: TRBD1 (5 bases). In germline, CDR1 is SGHDT, CDR2 YYEEEE. V was trimmed by 0 bases and J by 0 bases, leaving 7 bases between them. The CDR3 has 15 residues.

This sequence joins TRBV4-3 and TRBJ1-6, with 8 bases lining up with TRBD1. From germline, CDR1 is LGHNA and CDR2 YSLEER. This CDR3 contains 15 residues. V dropped 1 base and J dropped 7; count of bases not matched to a gene: 3. The CDR3 nucleotides read TGCGCCAGCAGCCAAGGGGACAGGTACAATTCACCCCTCCACTTT. Translating gives CASSQGDRYNSPLHF.

The gene calls are TRBV29-1 and TRBJ1-4; maybe TRBD1 (5 bases). Germline V gene lookup returns CDR1 SQVTM and CDR2 ANQGSEA. The CDR3 is 13 residues long. V lost 5 bases and J lost 7, with 14 bases in between. The CDR3 protein is CSVPGHWGEKLFF. The DNA for the CDR3 is TGCAGCGTTCCCGGACACTGGGGTGAAAAACTGTTTTTT.